This T cell receptor beta chain was profiled in a study of T cell responses to AZD1222 COVID-19 vaccine. Study results and limitations: There were mostly white British donors and more females than males, and clonal diversity was possibly underestimated.

Sequencing used immunoSEQ multiplex PCR; TCRdb keeps in-frame clones, though not all of them. Of fewer than 85,000 clones detected, roughly 91% appear once; the ten largest clones hold about 5%. As concerns this clone: Antigen: not known.

The sample consisted of peripheral blood, taken 28 days after the second dose of the MenACWY control vaccine. The receptor's source is an adult who received the MenACWY meningococcal vaccine as a control.

CDR3 bases: TGTGCCAGCAGCCCCCCTCGTGTGAGATCAGATAATTCACCCCTCCACTTT. Translating it yields CASSPPRVRSDNSPLHF. The chain carries TRBV21-1 and TRBJ1-6. TRBV21-1 is given as a pseudogene. The CDR3 spans 17 residues.